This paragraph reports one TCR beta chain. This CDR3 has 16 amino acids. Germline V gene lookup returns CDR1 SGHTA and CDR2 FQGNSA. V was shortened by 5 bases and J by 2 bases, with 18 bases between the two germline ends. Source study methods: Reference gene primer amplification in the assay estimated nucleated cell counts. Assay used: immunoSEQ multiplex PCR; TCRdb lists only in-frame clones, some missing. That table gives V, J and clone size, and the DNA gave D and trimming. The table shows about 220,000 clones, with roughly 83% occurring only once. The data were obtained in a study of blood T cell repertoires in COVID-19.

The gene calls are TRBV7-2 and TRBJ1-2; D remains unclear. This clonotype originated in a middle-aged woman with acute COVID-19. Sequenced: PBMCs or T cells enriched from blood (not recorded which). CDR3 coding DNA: TGTGCCAGCAGCATAACCCTCACAGCCCTGAACTATGGCTACACCTTC. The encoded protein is CASSITLTALNYGYTF.